Shown below are 20 T cell receptor beta chains from a single sample sequenced in a study of metastatic and nonmetastatic thyroid tumors. Prior to thyroid surgery, none of the patients had received any treatment. TCRdb reassembled clones from the PCR reads with MiXCR. The table has tens of thousands of clones, about 25% seen once. Sequencing input: blood. The receptors were gathered from a male donor with papillary thyroid cancer or a benign thyroid nodule (not recorded which). Some clones in this sample may be carry-over from other donors' samples.

The chain has TRBV9 and TRBJ2-1, with 7 positions matching TRBD2. The CDR3 covers 15 residues. V lost 3 bases and J lost 8; bases outside the gene matches: 11. From germline, CDR1 is SGDLS and CDR2 YYNGEE. CDR3 region: CASSAVGLGSDEQFF. CDR3 bases: TGTGCCAGCAGCGCCGTCGGACTAGGGAGTGATGAGCAGTTCTTC.

Written as DNA, the CDR3 is TGTGCCAGCAGCCAAGATGGTAGTTCCTACGAGCAGTACTTC. Amino acids: CASSQDGSSYEQYF. The rearrangement links TRBV4-2 to TRBJ2-7; no definite D call. Per the germline V gene, CDR1 is LGHNA and CDR2 is YNFKEQ. The CDR3 is 14 amino acids. Trimming removed 0 bases at V and 1 base at J, with 7 bases between.

This clone was observed at least ten times. The gene calls are TRBV12-3 or TRBV12-4 and TRBJ1-6; D remains ambiguous. The germline V and J ends were trimmed by 5 bases and 0 bases, with 11 bases remaining between them. The CDR3 is 16 residues long. The CDR3: CASSHASGSYNSPLHF. Written as DNA, the CDR3 is TGTGCCAGCAGTCATGCCTCAGGCTCCTATAATTCACCCCTCCACTTT.

By frequency in the sample, this clone is medium-sized (0.01 to 0.1%). This chain joins TRBV19 and TRBJ2-7; D is uncertain. The germline CDR1 and CDR2 sequences are LNHDA and SQIVND (reference sequence). The CDR3 spans 11 residues. Trimming shortened V by 9 bases and J by 5 bases, and 11 bases separated the two germline ends. CDR3 residues: CASSVAHEQYF. The CDR3 bases are TGTGCCAGCTCGGTGGCCCACGAGCAGTACTTC.

By share, this clone ranks as medium-sized. V and J are TRBV19 and TRBJ1-3, with unresolved D. Trimming stripped 10 bases from V and 8 bases from J, with 18 bases between. This CDR3 has 13 residues. The germline CDR1 and CDR2 sequences are LNHDA and SQIVND (reference sequence). In DNA, the CDR3 is TGTGCCACCAATGGGGTGTCGGGTCACACCATATATTTT. Its translation is CATNGVSGHTIYF.

This chain uses TRBV12-3 or TRBV12-4 with TRBJ2-5; TRBD2 aligns across 9 bases. V gave up 10 bases and J gave up 0 bases; unmatched junction bases: 18. CDR3 size: 18 residues. CDR3 sequence: CAIIPQVPGLAHQETQYF. The CDR3 nucleotides are TGTGCCATCATTCCACAGGTTCCGGGACTAGCTCACCAAGAGACCCAGTACTTC.

The chain carries TRBV7-8 and TRBJ2-7, with 10 bases that match TRBD2. From germline, CDR1 is SGHVS and CDR2 FQNEAQ. V lost 7 bases to trimming and J lost 5 bases; unmatched junction nucleotides: 8. This CDR3 has 14 residues. This CDR3 is CASIDLAGEDEQYF. The CDR3 DNA sequence: TGTGCCAGCATCGACCTAGCGGGGGAAGACGAGCAGTACTTC.

The chain carries TRBV20-1 and TRBJ2-7, with TRBD2 identical over 7 bases. The V segment lost 5 bases and the J segment 4 bases; nucleotides outside the gene matches: 17. The CDR3 spans 16 residues. CDR1 is DFQATT and CDR2 is SNEGSKA in the germline V gene (reference sequence). CDR3 in DNA: TGCAGTGCTCGGACCCTCGAAGCGGGACGTATATACGAGCAGTACTTC. Translating gives CSARTLEAGRIYEQYF.

This clone came up many times. This chain connects TRBV3-1 to TRBJ1-4; D uncertain. CDR1 is LGHDT, CDR2 YNNKEL, per germline (reference sequence). The CDR3 consists of 15 residues. V was pared by 1 base and J by 7 bases, with 13 bases between. Here the CDR3 DNA reads TGTGCCAGCAGCCAAGTGCGCAGTCCGGGTGAAAAACTGTTTTTT. Its translation: CASSQVRSPGEKLFF.

This clone appeared a few times. V usage is TRBV25-1 and J usage is TRBJ2-6; 11 bases are shared with TRBD2. Germline values: CDR1 MGHDK, CDR2 SYGVNS. There are 17 residues in the CDR3. V was pared by 9 bases and J by 0 bases, with 7 bases of the junction left unmatched. The CDR3 DNA is TGTGCCAGTGGACCTAGCGGGAGGCTCTCTGGGGCCAACGTCCTGACTTTC. It codes for CASGPSGRLSGANVLTF.

This clone was seen at least ten times. This chain links TRBV20-1 with TRBJ1-3, with a tentative D call TRBD1 (5 bases). V dropped 5 bases and J dropped 0 bases, with 11 bases sitting between them. The V gene's germline CDR1 is DFQATT and CDR2 SNEGSKA (reference sequence). This CDR3 comprises 14 residues. The CDR3 nucleotides are TGCAGTGCTGAGGGACGGAGCTCTGGAAACACCATATATTTT. Translated: CSAEGRSSGNTIYF.

In this sample, this clone turned up many times. The V call is TRBV10-3, the J call TRBJ2-5; TRBD2 matches at 10 bases. V gave up 3 bases and J gave up 3 bases; unmatched junction bases: 1. CDR3 length: 14 amino acids. The germline V gene encodes CDR1 ENHRY and CDR2 SYGVKD. The CDR3 loop reads CAISETSGKETQYF. The CDR3 nucleotides read TGTGCCATCAGTGAAACTAGCGGGAAAGAGACCCAGTACTTC.

The chain couples TRBV7-2 to TRBJ2-1; 13 bases are a match to TRBD2. V was pared by 4 bases and J by 6 bases, with 0 bases of the junction left unmatched. The germline V gene encodes CDR1 SGHTA and CDR2 FQGNSA. The CDR3 has 14 residues. CDR3 loop: CASSWTSGSNEQFF. As DNA, the CDR3 is TGTGCCAGCAGCTGGACTAGCGGGAGCAATGAGCAGTTCTTC.

This clone is termed medium-sized. CDR3 nucleotide sequence: TGTGCCAGCAGTTTTAAAGGGGGGTACGAGCAGTACTTC. Residues: CASSFKGGYEQYF. The chain carries TRBV27 and TRBJ2-7; tentatively, D is TRBD1 or TRBD2 (6 bases each). V dropped 3 bases and J dropped 4 bases, with 10 bases sitting between them. Germline V lookup: CDR1 MNHEY, CDR2 SMNVEV (reference sequence). The CDR3 is 13 residues long.

This clone has ten or more counts. V is TRBV7-9 and J is TRBJ1-2, with a possible D match to TRBD1 (5 bases). V was clipped by 5 bases and J by 3 bases, with 10 bases between them. Per germline, CDR1 SEHNR and CDR2 FQNEAQ (reference sequence). This CDR3 has 13 residues. The CDR3 loop is CASSPLTDYGYTF. CDR3 nucleotides: TGTGCCAGCAGCCCGCTGACAGACTATGGCTACACCTTC.

This clone was counted only a few times. This sequence joins TRBV6-1 and TRBJ2-7; possibly TRBD2 for D (6 bases). Trimming removed 5 bases at V and 5 bases at J, with 19 bases between. Germline V lookup: CDR1 MNHNS, CDR2 SASEGT. The CDR3 spans 15 residues. The CDR3, as DNA: TGTGCCAGCAGTAGTGGAGGGGTAGTTTTCCACGAGCAGTACTTC. Translating gives CASSSGGVVFHEQYF.

This clone was detected ten times or more. The gene calls are TRBV11-2 and TRBJ2-1; 9 nucleotides align to TRBD2. The CDR3 consists of 13 residues. The germline CDR1 and CDR2 sequences are SGHAT and FQNNGV. The junction had 2 bases not matched to a gene; V was cut back by 5 bases and J by 6 bases. The CDR3 nucleotides are TGTGCCAGCAGCGCTAGCGGGATCAATGAGCAGTTCTTC. Its protein is CASSASGINEQFF.

This clone was picked up many times. A junction boundary mismatches the germline segment, possibly from a read error. The chain links TRBV6-1 to TRBJ1-2; unclear D gene. Germline CDR1 reads MNHNS; CDR2 reads SASEGT. The CDR3 spans 8 residues. In nucleotides, the CDR3 is TGTGCCAGTGGGTCAGTGTACTTC. Its translation is CASGSVYF.

This chain joins TRBV14 and TRBJ1-6; weak D call: TRBD1 (5 bases). V shed 3 bases and J shed 4 bases, with 16 bases lying between them. The germline gives CDR1 SGHDN, CDR2 FVKESK. The CDR3 covers 17 residues. CDR3 residues: CASSHTFGTVYNSPLHF. CDR3 in DNA: TGTGCCAGCAGCCACACCTTTGGGACGGTTTATAATTCACCCCTCCACTTT.

This clone was observed a single time. The chain is built from TRBV7-9 and TRBJ1-2, with TRBD1 matching over 7 bases. J gave up 2 bases and V 5 bases, and 2 bases lay outside the gene matches. CDR1 SEHNR and CDR2 FQNEAQ come from the germline V gene (reference sequence). The CDR3 totals 13 residues. The DNA of the CDR3 is TGTGCCAGCAGCCGGGGACAGAACTATGGCTACACCTTC. It is translated as CASSRGQNYGYTF.